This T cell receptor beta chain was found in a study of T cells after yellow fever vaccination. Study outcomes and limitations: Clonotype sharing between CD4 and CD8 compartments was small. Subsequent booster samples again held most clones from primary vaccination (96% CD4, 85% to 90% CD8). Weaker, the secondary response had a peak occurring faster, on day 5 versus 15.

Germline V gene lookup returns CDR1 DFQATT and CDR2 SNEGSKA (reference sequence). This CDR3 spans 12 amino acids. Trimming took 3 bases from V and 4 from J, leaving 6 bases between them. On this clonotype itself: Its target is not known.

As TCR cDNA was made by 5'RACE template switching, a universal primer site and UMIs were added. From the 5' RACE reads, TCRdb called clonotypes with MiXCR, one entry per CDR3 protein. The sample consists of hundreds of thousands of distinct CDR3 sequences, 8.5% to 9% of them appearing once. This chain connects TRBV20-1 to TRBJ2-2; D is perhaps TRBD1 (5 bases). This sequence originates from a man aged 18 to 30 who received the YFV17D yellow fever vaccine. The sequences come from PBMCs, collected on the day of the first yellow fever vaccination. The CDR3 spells CSASTGTGELFF. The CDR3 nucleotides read TGCAGTGCTAGTACAGGCACCGGGGAGCTGTTTTTT.